These 9 T cell receptor beta chains were all obtained from the same sample, sequenced in a study of control samples from healthy donors and cancer patients. Measured with immunoSEQ multiplex PCR; TCRdb has only the in-frame clones, and not every one. The sample records about 76,000 clones, around 90% being singletons. The sample comprised PBMCs. The receptors here all came from a woman in her forties or fifties with colorectal cancer.

This clone appeared a single time. The chain recombines TRBV5-1 with TRBJ1-6, with 10 bases aligning to TRBD1. The CDR3 totals 18 residues. Germline trimming cut 2 bases from V and 0 bases from J; bases unmatched to any gene: 5. CDR1 is SGHRS and CDR2 is YFSETQ in the germline V gene. CDR3 DNA sequence: TGCGCCAGCAGCTTTTTGGGACAGGGGAGCTCCTATAATTCACCCCTCCACTTT. It is translated as CASSFLGQGSSYNSPLHF. The full variable domain, rest sourced from reference TRBV5-1 and TRBJ1-6, is KAGVTQTPRYLIKTRGQQVTLSCSPISGHRSVSWYQQTPGQGLQFLFEYFSETQRNKGNFPGRFSGRQFSNSRSEMNVSTLELGDSALYLCASSFLGQGSSYNSPLHFGNGTRLTVT.

Regarding this clone: Its ends do not fully match the called genes, so a read error is possible. V gene TRBV6-1 combines with J gene TRBJ2-5; D may be TRBD1 (6 bases). Per germline, CDR1 MNHNS and CDR2 SASEGT. The CDR3 has 13 residues. The CDR3 spells CASREAGVETQYF. The CDR3 DNA follows: TGTGCCAGCAGAGAAGCAGGGGTAGAGACCCAGTACTTC.

J is TRBJ2-1 and V is TRBV12-3 or TRBV12-4; D uncertain. Between the trimmed V and J ends, which lost 7 bases and 1 base, there was a span of 2 bases. This CDR3 contains 11 residues. CDR3: CASKSYNEQFF. The CDR3 nucleotides are TGTGCCAGCAAATCCTACAATGAGCAGTTCTTC.

This clone was seen a handful of times. V gene TRBV3-1 (or the pseudogene TRBV3-2) combines with J gene TRBJ1-3, with 8 bases matching TRBD1. This CDR3 is built from 15 residues. Germline CDR1 reads LGHDT; CDR2 reads YNNKEL (reference sequence). V shed 4 bases and J 3 bases; nucleotides not matched to a gene: 5. CDR3 nucleotides: TGTGCCAGCAGCCTCCGGACAGGGATTGGAAACACCATATATTTT. The encoded protein is CASSLRTGIGNTIYF.

The J gene is TRBJ1-3, the V gene TRBV6-2 or TRBV6-3, with a tentative D call TRBD1 (5 bases). CDR1 and CDR2 (germline): MNHEY, SVGEGT. The CDR3 covers 15 residues. V was pared by 4 bases and J by 9 bases, with 19 bases between. The CDR3 protein is CASSSRDPRLATIYF. The CDR3 coding sequence is TGTGCCAGCAGTTCCCGGGACCCCCGTTTGGCCACCATATATTTT.

The V call is TRBV7-6, the J call TRBJ1-1, with D perhaps matching TRBD1 (5 bases). The germline V gene encodes CDR1 SGHVS and CDR2 FNYEAQ. The CDR3 has 15 residues. Between the trimmed V and J ends, which lost 3 bases and 1 base, there was a span of 12 bases. For the CDR3, the DNA is TGTGCCAGCAGCTTGGTACTGGGGGGGAACACTGAAGCTTTCTTT. Its protein product is CASSLVLGGNTEAFF.

The chain combines TRBV10-2 with TRBJ2-2, with no clear D. Germline loops: CDR1 WSHSY, CDR2 SAAADI. V lost 3 bases, J lost 3 bases, and 2 bases lay in between. The CDR3 is 12 amino acids. CDR3 nucleotide sequence: TGCGCCAGCAGTGATGACACCGGGGAGCTGTTTTTT. Translated: CASSDDTGELFF.

V usage is TRBV10-2 and J usage is TRBJ1-6, with D unresolved. This CDR3 has 12 amino acids. The V end was cut by 3 bases, the J end by 10 bases, with 7 bases between. CDR1 WSHSY and CDR2 SAAADI come from the germline V gene. The CDR3 spells CASSDSYSPLHF. CDR3 nucleotide sequence: TGCGCCAGCAGTGACAGCTACTCACCCCTCCACTTT.

The rearrangement links TRBV29-1 to TRBJ1-1; a weak D match, TRBD1 (5 bases). The V end was cut by 5 bases, the J end by 3 bases, with 13 bases between. From germline, CDR1 is SQVTM and CDR2 ANQGSEA. The CDR3 covers 13 residues. CDR3 DNA: TGCAGCGTTTCAGGGAGGTTCGACACTGAAGCTTTCTTT. Its translation: CSVSGRFDTEAFF.